This TCR beta chain emerged from a study of T-cell memory formation after mild COVID-19. Study-wide findings and caveats: Clones contracting day 15 to 85 were balanced CD4/CD8; later expanders leaned CD4+. Mainly CM and EM harbored the contracting CD4+ clones; mainly EMRA harbored the CD8+ ones.

The V and J ends lost 8 bases and 7 bases, in that order; junction bases with no gene match: 5. Germline CDR1 GTSNPN, CDR2 SVGIG (reference sequence). This CDR3 contains 12 residues. Using its own MiXCR run on the 5' RACE reads, TCRdb lists one record per CDR3 protein. The sample holds fewer than 150,000 distinct CDR3 sequences; 15% to 20% are singletons and the top ten take 4.5% to 5.5%. Remarks on this clonotype: Its antigen is undetermined.

The sample taken for sequencing was PBMCs or a T cell subset sorted from them (not recorded which). V gene TRBV30 combines with J gene TRBJ1-6; 7 nucleotides match TRBD1. The source is a man aged 18 to 29 who had mild COVID-19 (a few samples of this study predate the infection). Cell type and time point are not known. The CDR3 is CAAEGANSPLHF. CDR3 coding DNA: TGTGCCGCCGAGGGGGCGAATTCACCCCTCCACTTT. Using reference TRBV30 and TRBJ1-6 for the parts outside the CDR3, the full variable domain is SQTIHQWPATLVQPVGSPLSLECTVEGTSNPNLYWYRQAAGRGLQLLFYSVGIGQISSEVPQNLSASRPQDRQFILSSKKLLLSDSGFYLCAAEGANSPLHFGNGTRLTVT.